What follows are 10 T cell receptor beta chains derived from one specimen sequenced in a study of T cell changes during pregnancy in multiple sclerosis. This table comes from immunoSEQ multiplex PCR, and its TCRdb copy is limited to in-frame clones, with some not included. The sample lists approximately 28,000 clones, over 75% seen once, with more than 7.5% in the top ten. The sequenced sample was CD8+ T cells from peripheral blood mononuclear cells, obtained after pregnancy. These receptors were obtained from a female donor with multiple sclerosis, enrolled in a pregnancy study.

The rearrangement links TRBV27 to TRBJ1-1; a weak D match, TRBD1 (5 bases). Germline CDR1 MNHEY, CDR2 SMNVEV (reference sequence). Trimming stripped 3 bases from V and 4 bases from J, with 12 bases between. The CDR3 extends over 14 amino acids. CDR3 DNA: TGTGCCAGCAGTTTTTATAGGGGCGGCACTGAAGCTTTCTTT. Translated, it gives CASSFYRGGTEAFF.

The genes are TRBV4-3 and TRBJ2-1; perhaps TRBD2 as D (7 bases). The CDR3 is 14 residues long. Germline CDR1 LGHNA, CDR2 YSLEER. V was pared by 5 bases and J by 2 bases, with 10 bases between. The CDR3 sequence: CASSEGGPYNEQFF. In DNA form, the CDR3 reads TGCGCCAGCAGCGAGGGGGGGCCCTACAATGAGCAGTTCTTC.

The chain links TRBV7-8 to TRBJ2-5; possible D gene TRBD2, 7 bases. The germline CDR1 and CDR2 sequences are SGHVS and FQNEAQ. This CDR3 has 15 residues. Trimming left V 1 base short and J 4 bases short, with 13 bases between. DNA of the CDR3: TGTGCCAGCAGCTTAGTGGGGGGGCAAAGAGAGACCCAGTACTTC. Its translation: CASSLVGGQRETQYF.

This chain uses TRBV30 with TRBJ1-6, with a weak D call TRBD1 (5 bases). The V gene lost 2 bases and the J gene lost 4 bases, with 15 bases spanning the gap. Germline V CDR1 and CDR2: GTSNPN, SVGIG (reference sequence). CDR3 size: 16 residues. The CDR3 DNA follows: TGTGCCTGGAGTCCCGGCCACGGGGGGTATAATTCACCCCTCCACTTT. Protein sequence: CAWSPGHGGYNSPLHF.

The chain links TRBV7-6 to TRBJ2-7; TRBD2 agrees at 8 bases. The CDR3 extends over 13 amino acids. J was trimmed by 7 bases and V by 5 bases; bases with no gene match: 7. CDR1 is SGHVS and CDR2 is FNYEAQ in the germline V gene. CDR3 amino acids: CASSPTRGGEQYF. CDR3 bases: TGTGCCAGCAGCCCCACCCGGGGGGGGGAGCAGTACTTC.

The chain joins TRBV7-9 to TRBJ2-1, with 8 bases lining up with TRBD2. Germline V CDR1 and CDR2: SEHNR, FQNEAQ (reference sequence). J lost 7 bases, V lost 3 bases, and 5 bases had no gene match. The CDR3 runs to 14 residues. This CDR3 reads CASSFKPGGNEQFF. The CDR3 DNA reads as TGTGCCAGCAGCTTTAAGCCGGGGGGGAATGAGCAGTTCTTC. Filled out from reference TRBV7-9 and TRBJ2-1, the complete variable domain reads DTGVSQNPRHKITKRGQNVTFRCDPISEHNRLYWYRQTLGQGPEFLTYFQNEAQLEKSRLLSDRFSAERPKGSFSTLEIQRTEQGDSAMYLCASSFKPGGNEQFFGPGTRLTVL.

This clone was recorded only once. The rearrangement joins TRBV5-1 to TRBJ1-2; TRBD1 matches 9 bases. The CDR3 is made up of 13 amino acids. Germline V gene lookup returns CDR1 SGHRS and CDR2 YFSETQ. V trimming: 3 bases; J trimming: 8 bases; junction bases outside the gene matches: 5. CDR3 DNA sequence: TGCGCCAGCAGCTCGAGGACAGGGGAAGGCTACACCTTC. It codes for CASSSRTGEGYTF. Drawing the rest from reference TRBV5-1 and TRBJ1-2, the complete variable domain is KAGVTQTPRYLIKTRGQQVTLSCSPISGHRSVSWYQQTPGQGLQFLFEYFSETQRNKGNFPGRFSGRQFSNSRSEMNVSTLELGDSALYLCASSSRTGEGYTFGSGTRLTVV.

V and J are TRBV27 and TRBJ1-1, with 8 bases matching TRBD1. V was clipped by 5 bases and J by 4 bases; unmatched bases: 9. The germline CDR1 and CDR2 sequences are MNHEY and SMNVEV (reference sequence). The CDR3 is 15 amino acids. The CDR3 spells CASSPSDRAFTEAFF. The CDR3 bases are TGTGCCAGCAGTCCTTCGGACAGGGCGTTCACTGAAGCTTTCTTT.

The V call is TRBV10-3, the J call TRBJ2-7; D remains ambiguous. Germline loops: CDR1 ENHRY, CDR2 SYGVKD. Trimming left V 6 bases short and J 5 bases short, with 17 bases between. The CDR3 length is 14 residues. This CDR3 is CAISELSSPHEQYF. The CDR3, as DNA: TGTGCCATCAGCGAACTATCGAGCCCCCACGAGCAGTACTTC.

The chain links TRBV2 to TRBJ2-2; TRBD1 matches 10 bases. The CDR3 sequence is 15 residues long. Germline V gene lookup returns CDR1 SNHLY and CDR2 FYNNEI. After removal of 9 bases from V and 5 bases from J, the junction contained 9 bases not matched to a gene. The CDR3 sequence: CARGDGTGVTGELFF. The CDR3 nucleotides read TGTGCCAGGGGGGACGGGACAGGGGTTACCGGGGAGCTGTTTTTT.